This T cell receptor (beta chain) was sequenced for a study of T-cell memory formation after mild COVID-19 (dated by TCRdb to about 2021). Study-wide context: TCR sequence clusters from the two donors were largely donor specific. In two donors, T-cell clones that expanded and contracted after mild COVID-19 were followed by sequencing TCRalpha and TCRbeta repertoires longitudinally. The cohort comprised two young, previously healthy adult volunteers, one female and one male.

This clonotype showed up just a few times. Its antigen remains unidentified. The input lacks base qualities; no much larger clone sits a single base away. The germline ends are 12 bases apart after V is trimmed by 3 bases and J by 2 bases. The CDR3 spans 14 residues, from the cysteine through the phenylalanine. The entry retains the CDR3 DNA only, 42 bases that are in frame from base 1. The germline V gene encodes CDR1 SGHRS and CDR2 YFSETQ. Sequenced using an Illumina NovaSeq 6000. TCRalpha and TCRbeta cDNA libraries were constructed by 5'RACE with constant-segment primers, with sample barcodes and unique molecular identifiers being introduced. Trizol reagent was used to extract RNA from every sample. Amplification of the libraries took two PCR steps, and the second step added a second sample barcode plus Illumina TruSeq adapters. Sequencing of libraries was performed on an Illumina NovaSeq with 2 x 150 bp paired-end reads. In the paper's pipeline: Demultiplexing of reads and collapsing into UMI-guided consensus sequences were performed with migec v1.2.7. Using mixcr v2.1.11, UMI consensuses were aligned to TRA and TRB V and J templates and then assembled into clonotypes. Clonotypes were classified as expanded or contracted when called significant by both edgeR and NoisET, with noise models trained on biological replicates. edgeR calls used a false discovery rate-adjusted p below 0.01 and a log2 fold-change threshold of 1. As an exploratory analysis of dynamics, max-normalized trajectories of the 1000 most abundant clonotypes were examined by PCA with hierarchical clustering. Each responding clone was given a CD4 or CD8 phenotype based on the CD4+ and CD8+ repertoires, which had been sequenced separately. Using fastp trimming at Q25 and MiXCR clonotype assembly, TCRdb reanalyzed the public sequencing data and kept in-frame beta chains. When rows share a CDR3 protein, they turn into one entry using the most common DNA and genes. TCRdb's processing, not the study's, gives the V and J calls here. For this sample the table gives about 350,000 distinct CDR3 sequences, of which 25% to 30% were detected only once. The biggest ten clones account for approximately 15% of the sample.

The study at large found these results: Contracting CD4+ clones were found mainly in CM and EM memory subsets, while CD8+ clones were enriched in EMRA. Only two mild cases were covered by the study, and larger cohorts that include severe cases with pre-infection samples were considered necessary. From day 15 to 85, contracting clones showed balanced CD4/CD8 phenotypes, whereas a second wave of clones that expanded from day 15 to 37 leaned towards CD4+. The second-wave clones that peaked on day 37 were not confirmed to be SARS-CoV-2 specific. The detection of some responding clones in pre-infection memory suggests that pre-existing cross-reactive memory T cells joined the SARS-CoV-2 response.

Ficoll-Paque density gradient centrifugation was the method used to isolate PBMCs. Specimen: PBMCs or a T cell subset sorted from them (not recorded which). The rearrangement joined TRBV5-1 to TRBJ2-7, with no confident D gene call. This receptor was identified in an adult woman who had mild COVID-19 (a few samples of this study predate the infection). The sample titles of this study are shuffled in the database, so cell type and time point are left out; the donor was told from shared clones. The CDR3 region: CASSSSSETYEQYF. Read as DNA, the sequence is TGCGCCAGCAGCTCAAGCTCTGAAACCTACGAGCAGTACTTC.